The rows below give T cell receptor beta chains drawn from one sample of a study of cytomegalovirus exposure and HLA in healthy donors. Here immunoSEQ multiplex PCR was the method, and the copy in TCRdb shows in-frame clones only, minus some. The sample includes approximately 180,000 clones, about 83% of them seen just once. The sample was PBMCs. The receptors stem from a girl between 5 and 17 years old in good health and CMV-seropositive. The CDR3 runs from the conserved cysteine through the conserved F or W. Fields, in order: J gene, V gene, CDR3 protein.

>NA|TRBV25-1
CASSAGGHEQFF
>TRBJ1-6|TRBV2
CASSAGNSPLHF
>TRBJ1-2|TRBV5-1
CASSMGQSNYGYTF
>TRBJ2-7|TRBV7-3
CASSSRDRSYEQYF
>TRBJ1-2|TRBV5-5
CASSLGRRTNTF
>TRBJ2-1|TRBV7-9
CASSFAGGSYNEQFF
>TRBJ2-5|TRBV6-5
CASSYDRTGEETQYF
>TRBJ2-3|TRBV5-4
CASSPAGTRDTQYF
>TRBJ1-2|TRBV23-1
CASRKTVLGYGYTF
>TRBJ1-1|TRBV28
CASSLLHRTEAFF
>TRBJ1-6|TRBV7-3
CASSPSANSPLHF
>TRBJ2-3|TRBV6-1
CASSPPRGTDTQYF
>TRBJ1-1|TRBV5-4
CASRITGGTEAFF